What follows are 8 T cell receptor beta chains derived from one specimen sequenced in a study of blood T cell repertoires in COVID-19. The protocol was immunoSEQ multiplex PCR, while the TCRdb copy is restricted to in-frame clones and leaves out a portion. Among 150,000 or so clones listed, 85% were seen once. The specimen sequenced was peripheral blood. The receptors derive from a human donor with acute or convalescent COVID-19. The donor label of this sample is uncertain.

The V and J genes are TRBV6-4 and TRBJ1-2; TRBD1 might be the D (5 bases). The germline V and J ends were trimmed by 0 bases and 1 base, with 15 bases remaining between them. In germline, CDR1 is MRHNA, CDR2 SNTAGT. This CDR3 is 17 amino acids long. This chain's CDR3 is CASSDSWGGSLNYGYTF. In nucleotides, the CDR3 is TGTGCCAGCAGTGACTCGTGGGGCGGTTCTCTTAACTATGGCTACACCTTC.

The count of this clone is one. The rearrangement joins TRBV30 to TRBJ1-5; 8 nucleotides match TRBD1. The germline V gene encodes CDR1 GTSNPN and CDR2 SVGIG (reference sequence). V dropped 2 bases and J dropped 6; count of bases not matched to a gene: 6. The CDR3 totals 14 residues. The CDR3 DNA reads as TGTGCCTGGAGTACCTTGACAGGGGTTCAGCCCCAGCATTTT. It specifies CAWSTLTGVQPQHF.

J is TRBJ1-1 and V is TRBV11-1, with TRBD1 matching 7 bases. Germline CDR1 and CDR2: SGHAT and FQDESV (reference sequence). CDR3 length equals 16 residues. J was trimmed by 0 bases and V by 10 bases; bases with no gene match: 14. The CDR3 DNA sequence: TGTGCCACCTCTCCGGGACAGTCAACAATGAACACTGAAGCTTTCTTT. Translation gives CATSPGQSTMNTEAFF.

A few counts support this clone. The rearrangement joins TRBV11-2 to TRBJ2-2; TRBD2 matches at 14 bases. The CDR3 covers 17 residues. The V gene end was trimmed by 6 bases and the J gene end by 1 base; junction bases not matched to a gene: 4. Per germline, CDR1 SGHAT and CDR2 FQNNGV. Here the CDR3 DNA reads TGTGCCAGCAGAGGACTAGCGGGGGGCCTGAACACCGGGGAGCTGTTTTTT. It is translated as CASRGLAGGLNTGELFF.

This chain joins TRBV19 and TRBJ2-2; D is possibly TRBD1 (6 bases). Germline V gene sequence: CDR1 LNHDA, CDR2 SQIVND (reference sequence). There are 14 residues in the CDR3. Trimming stripped 9 bases from V and 3 bases from J, with 14 bases between. The CDR3 loop reads CASLPGVDTGELFF. For the CDR3, the DNA is TGTGCCAGCCTCCCAGGGGTGGACACCGGGGAGCTGTTTTTT.

The chain joins TRBV7-2 to TRBJ2-1; TRBD2 aligns across 15 bases. J gave up 14 bases and V 5 bases, and 13 bases lay outside the gene matches. The CDR3 has 16 amino acids. CDR1 is SGHTA, CDR2 FQGNSA, per germline. The CDR3 protein is CASSARTSGGVLKEFF. For the CDR3, the DNA is TGTGCCAGCAGCGCACGGACTAGCGGGGGGGTTCTTAAGGAGTTCTTC.

The chain has TRBV7-2 and TRBJ2-2; TRBD2 agrees at 7 bases. CDR3 length: 17 residues. V shed 5 bases, J shed 6 bases, and the junction held 15 bases outside the gene matches. Per germline, CDR1 SGHTA and CDR2 FQGNSA. The CDR3 region is CASSLGLGGFAPGELFF. CDR3 bases: TGTGCCAGCAGCCTCGGGCTCGGGGGGTTTGCACCCGGGGAGCTGTTTTTT.

The rearrangement joins TRBV12-3 or TRBV12-4 to TRBJ1-3; D is ambiguous. The V gene lost 0 bases and the J gene lost 4 bases, with 4 bases spanning the gap. This CDR3 has 13 residues. Here the CDR3 reads CASSLAGGNTIYF. The CDR3 nucleotides read TGTGCCAGCAGTTTAGCGGGCGGAAACACCATATATTTT.